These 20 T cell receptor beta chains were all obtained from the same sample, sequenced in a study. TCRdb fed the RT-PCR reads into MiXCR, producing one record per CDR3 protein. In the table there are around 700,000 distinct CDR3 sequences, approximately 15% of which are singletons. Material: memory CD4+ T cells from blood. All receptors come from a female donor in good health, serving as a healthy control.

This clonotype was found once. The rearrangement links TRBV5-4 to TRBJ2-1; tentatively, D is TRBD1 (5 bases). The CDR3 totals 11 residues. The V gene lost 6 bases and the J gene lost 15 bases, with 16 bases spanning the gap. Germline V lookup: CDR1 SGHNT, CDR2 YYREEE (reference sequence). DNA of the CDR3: TGTGCCAGCACCCTTTTGGGGCATCTGTTCTTC. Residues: CASTLLGHLFF.

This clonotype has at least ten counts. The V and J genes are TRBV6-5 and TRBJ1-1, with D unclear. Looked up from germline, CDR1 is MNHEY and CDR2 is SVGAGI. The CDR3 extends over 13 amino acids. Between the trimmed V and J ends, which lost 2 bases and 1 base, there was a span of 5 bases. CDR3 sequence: CASSYRWNTEAFF. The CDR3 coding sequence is TGTGCCAGCAGTTACCGTTGGAACACTGAAGCTTTCTTT.

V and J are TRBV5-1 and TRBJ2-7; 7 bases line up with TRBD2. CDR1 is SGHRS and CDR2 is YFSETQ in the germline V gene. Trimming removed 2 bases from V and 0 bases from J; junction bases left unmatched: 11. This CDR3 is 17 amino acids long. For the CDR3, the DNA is TGCGCCAGCAGCTTCTACCCCGAGGGAGGGAGCTCCTACGAGCAGTACTTC. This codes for CASSFYPEGGSSYEQYF. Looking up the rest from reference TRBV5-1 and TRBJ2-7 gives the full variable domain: KAGVTQTPRYLIKTRGQQVTLSCSPISGHRSVSWYQQTPGQGLQFLFEYFSETQRNKGNFPGRFSGRQFSNSRSEMNVSTLELGDSALYLCASSFYPEGGSSYEQYFGPGTRLTVT.

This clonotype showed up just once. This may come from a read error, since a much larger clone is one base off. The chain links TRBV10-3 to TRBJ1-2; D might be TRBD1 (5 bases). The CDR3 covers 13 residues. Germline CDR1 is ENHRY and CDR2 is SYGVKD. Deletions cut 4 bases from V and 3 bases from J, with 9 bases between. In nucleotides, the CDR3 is TGTGCCATCAGTGGGGGACGGGACTATGGCTACACCTTC. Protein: CAISGGRDYGYTF.

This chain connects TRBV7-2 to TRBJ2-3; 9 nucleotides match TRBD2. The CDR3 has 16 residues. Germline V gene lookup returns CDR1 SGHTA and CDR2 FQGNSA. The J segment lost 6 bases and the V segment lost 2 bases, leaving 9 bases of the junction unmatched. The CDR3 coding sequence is TGTGCCAGCAGCTTAAAGTTGAGCGGGGGGCGGGATACGCAGTATTTT. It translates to CASSLKLSGGRDTQYF.

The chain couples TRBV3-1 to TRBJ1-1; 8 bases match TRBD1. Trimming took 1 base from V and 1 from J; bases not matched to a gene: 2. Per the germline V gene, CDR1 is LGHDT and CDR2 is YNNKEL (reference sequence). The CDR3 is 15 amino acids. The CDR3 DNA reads TGTGCCAGCAGCCAAGCGGACAGGGAGAACACTGAAGCTTTCTTT. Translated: CASSQADRENTEAFF.

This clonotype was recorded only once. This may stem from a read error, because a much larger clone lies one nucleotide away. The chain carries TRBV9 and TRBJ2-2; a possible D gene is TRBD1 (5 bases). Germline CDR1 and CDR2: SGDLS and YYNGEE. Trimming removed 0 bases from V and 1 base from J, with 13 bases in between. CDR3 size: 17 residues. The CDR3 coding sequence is TGTGCCAGCAGCGTAGCAAGGGGCGTGCAGAACACCGGGGAGCTGTTTTTT. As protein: CASSVARGVQNTGELFF.

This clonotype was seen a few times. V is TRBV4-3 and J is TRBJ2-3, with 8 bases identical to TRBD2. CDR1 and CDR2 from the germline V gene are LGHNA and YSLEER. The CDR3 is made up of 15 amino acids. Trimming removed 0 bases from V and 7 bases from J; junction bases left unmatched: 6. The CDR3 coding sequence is TGCGCCAGCAGCCAAGATGGCGGGAGGTTTAATACGCAGTATTTT. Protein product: CASSQDGGRFNTQYF.

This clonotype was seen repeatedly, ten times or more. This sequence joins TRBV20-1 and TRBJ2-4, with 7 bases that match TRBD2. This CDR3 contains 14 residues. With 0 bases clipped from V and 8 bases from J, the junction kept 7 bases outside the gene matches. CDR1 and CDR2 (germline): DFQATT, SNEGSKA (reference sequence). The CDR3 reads CSARDILLADIQYF. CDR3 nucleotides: TGCAGTGCTAGAGATATCCTGCTAGCGGACATTCAGTACTTC.

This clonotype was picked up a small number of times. CDR3 sequence: CASSTGLAANTGELFF. The CDR3, as DNA: TGTGCCAGCAGCACAGGACTAGCGGCGAACACCGGGGAGCTGTTTTTT. The rearrangement uses TRBV9 and TRBJ2-2; 10 nucleotides line up with TRBD2. CDR1 is SGDLS, CDR2 YYNGEE, per germline. V was pared by 4 bases and J by 0 bases, with 3 bases of the junction left unmatched. The CDR3 is 16 amino acids. Using reference TRBV9 and TRBJ2-2 for the parts outside the CDR3, the full variable domain is DSGVTQTPKHLITATGQRVTLRCSPRSGDLSVYWYQQSLDQGLQFLIQYYNGEERAKGNILERFSAQQFPDLHSELNLSSLELGDSALYFCASSTGLAANTGELFFGEGSRLTVL.

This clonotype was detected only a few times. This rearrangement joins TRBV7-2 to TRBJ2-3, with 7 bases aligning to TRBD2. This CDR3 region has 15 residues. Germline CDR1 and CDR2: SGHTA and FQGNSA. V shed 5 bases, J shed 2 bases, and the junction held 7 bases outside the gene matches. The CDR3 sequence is CASSTTSENTDTQYF. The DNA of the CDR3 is TGTGCCAGCAGCACAACTAGCGAGAACACAGATACGCAGTATTTT.

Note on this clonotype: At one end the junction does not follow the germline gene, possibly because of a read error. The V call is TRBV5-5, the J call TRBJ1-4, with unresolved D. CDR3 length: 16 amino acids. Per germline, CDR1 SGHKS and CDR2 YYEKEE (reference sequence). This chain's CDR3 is CDSSSRVGRTNEKLFF. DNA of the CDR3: TGTGACAGCAGCTCGAGGGTCGGGAGGACTAATGAAAAACTGTTTTTT.

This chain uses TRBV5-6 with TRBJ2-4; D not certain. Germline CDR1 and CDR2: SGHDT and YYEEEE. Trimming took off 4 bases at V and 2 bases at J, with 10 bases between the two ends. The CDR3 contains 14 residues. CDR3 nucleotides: TGTGCCAGCAGCAAAAGTGGCACCAAAAACATTCAGTACTTC. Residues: CASSKSGTKNIQYF.

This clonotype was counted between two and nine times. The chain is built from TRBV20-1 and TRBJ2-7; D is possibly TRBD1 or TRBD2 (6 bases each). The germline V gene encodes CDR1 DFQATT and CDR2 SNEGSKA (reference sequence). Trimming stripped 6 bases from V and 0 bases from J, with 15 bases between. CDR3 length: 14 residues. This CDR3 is CSAKRGVDSYEQYF. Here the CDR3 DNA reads TGCAGTGCCAAGAGGGGGGTTGACTCCTACGAGCAGTACTTC.

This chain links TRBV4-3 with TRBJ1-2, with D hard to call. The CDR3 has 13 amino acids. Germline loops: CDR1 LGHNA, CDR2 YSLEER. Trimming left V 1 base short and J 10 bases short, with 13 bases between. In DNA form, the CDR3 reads TGCGCCAGCAGCCAAGTCGAGAATATGGCCTACACCTTC. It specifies CASSQVENMAYTF.

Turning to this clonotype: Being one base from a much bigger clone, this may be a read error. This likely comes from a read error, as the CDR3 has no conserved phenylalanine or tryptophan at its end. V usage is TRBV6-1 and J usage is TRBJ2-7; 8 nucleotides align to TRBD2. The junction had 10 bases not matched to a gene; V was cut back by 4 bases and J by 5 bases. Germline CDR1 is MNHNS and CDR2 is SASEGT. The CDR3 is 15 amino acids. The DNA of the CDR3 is TGTGCCAGCAGTGTTAGCGGGAACGACTTCGACGAGCAGTACCTC. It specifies CASSVSGNDFDEQYL.

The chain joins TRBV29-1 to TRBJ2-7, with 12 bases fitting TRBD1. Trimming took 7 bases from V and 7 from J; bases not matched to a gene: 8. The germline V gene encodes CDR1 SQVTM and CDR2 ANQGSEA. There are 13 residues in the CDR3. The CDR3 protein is CSGAGQGAREQYF. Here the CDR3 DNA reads TGCAGCGGGGCGGGACAGGGGGCGCGGGAGCAGTACTTC.

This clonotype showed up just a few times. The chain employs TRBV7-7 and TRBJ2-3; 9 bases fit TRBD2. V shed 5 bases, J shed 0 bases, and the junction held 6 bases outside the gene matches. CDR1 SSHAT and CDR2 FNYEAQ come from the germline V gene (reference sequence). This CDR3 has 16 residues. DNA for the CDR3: TGTGCCAGCAGCCAGGGGACTAGCCTTAGCACAGATACGCAGTATTTT. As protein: CASSQGTSLSTDTQYF. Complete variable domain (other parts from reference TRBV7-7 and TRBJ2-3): GAGVSQSPRYKVTKRGQDVTLRCDPISSHATLYWYQQALGQGPEFLTYFNYEAQPDKSGLPSDRFSAERPEGSISTLTIQRTEQRDSAMYRCASSQGTSLSTDTQYFGPGTRLTVL.

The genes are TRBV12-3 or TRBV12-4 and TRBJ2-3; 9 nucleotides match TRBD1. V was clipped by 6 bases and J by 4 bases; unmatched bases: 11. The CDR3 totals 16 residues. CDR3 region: CASSEDRGSLADTQYF. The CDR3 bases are TGTGCCAGCAGCGAAGACAGGGGGTCTCTGGCAGATACGCAGTATTTT.

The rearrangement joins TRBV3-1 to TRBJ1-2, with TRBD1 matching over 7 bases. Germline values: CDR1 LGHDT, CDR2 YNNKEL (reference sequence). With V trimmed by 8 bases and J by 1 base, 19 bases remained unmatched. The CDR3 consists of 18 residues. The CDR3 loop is CASRSGVDRSGRNYGYTF. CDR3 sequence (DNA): TGTGCCAGCCGGTCCGGGGTGGACAGGTCCGGTCGTAACTATGGCTACACCTTC. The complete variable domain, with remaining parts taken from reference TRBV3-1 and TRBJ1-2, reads DTAVSQTPKYLVTQMGNDKSIKCEQNLGHDTMYWYKQDSKKFLKIMFSYNNKELIINETVPNRFSPKSPDKAHLNLHINSLELGDSAVYFCASRSGVDRSGRNYGYTFGSGTRLTVV.